A single sample gave rise to the 13 T cell receptor beta chains below, sequenced in a study of cytomegalovirus exposure and HLA in healthy donors. The protocol was immunoSEQ multiplex PCR, while the TCRdb copy is restricted to in-frame clones and leaves out a portion. Of more than 90,000 clones in the sample, about 93% were seen once. Sequencing used PBMCs. The receptor source for this set is a woman aged 25 to 45 in good health and CMV-seropositive.

The chain uses TRBV28 and TRBJ2-2, with D perhaps TRBD2 (6 bases). Germline V CDR1 and CDR2: MDHEN, SYDVKM. The CDR3 has 17 amino acids. Trimming removed 1 base at V and 4 bases at J, with 16 bases between. The CDR3 sequence: CASSLSLEGRSTGELFF. The DNA of the CDR3 is TGTGCCAGCAGTTTATCGCTTGAAGGGAGGAGCACCGGGGAGCTGTTTTTT.

This clone was recorded only once. The V gene is TRBV11-3, the J gene TRBJ2-7; weak D call: TRBD2 (5 bases). The V gene lost 8 bases and the J gene lost 6 bases, with 20 bases spanning the gap. This CDR3 has 14 amino acids. The germline gives CDR1 SGHNT, CDR2 YENEEA. CDR3 sequence reads: CASSKGEAQAEQYF. DNA for the CDR3: TGTGCCAGCTCGAAGGGAGAGGCGCAGGCCGAGCAGTACTTC.

This chain's CDR3 is CASSQGLNSGNTIYF. The CDR3 region has the DNA TGTGCCAGCAGTCAGGGACTTAACTCTGGAAACACCATATATTTT. The V call is TRBV7-2, the J call TRBJ1-3; TRBD1 might be the D (5 bases). Germline V CDR1 and CDR2: SGHTA, FQGNSA. This CDR3 is built from 15 residues. V was cut by 6 bases and J by 0 bases, with 12 bases left in between.

The V and J genes are TRBV6-1 and TRBJ2-7; 10 positions match TRBD1. The CDR3 spans 14 residues. From germline, CDR1 is MNHNS and CDR2 SASEGT. J gave up 3 bases and V 3 bases, and 2 bases lay outside the gene matches. The CDR3 DNA reads TGTGCCAGCAGTGACTGGGACAGGGGCTACGAGCAGTACTTC. This gives the protein CASSDWDRGYEQYF.

This sequence joins TRBV5-1 and TRBJ1-4, with TRBD1 identical over 7 bases. CDR1 is SGHRS, CDR2 YFSETQ, per germline. Losses at the gene ends were 4 bases for V and 6 bases for J; bases not matched to a gene: 6. The CDR3 is 14 residues long. The CDR3 nucleotides are TGCGCCAGCAGCCAAGGGACAGTTCATGAAAAACTGTTTTTT. It translates to CASSQGTVHEKLFF.

The gene calls are TRBV19 and TRBJ1-1; D is unclear. The germline V gene encodes CDR1 LNHDA and CDR2 SQIVND (reference sequence). The CDR3 covers 13 residues. The germline V and J ends were trimmed by 9 bases and 1 base, with 12 bases remaining between them. CDR3 residues: CASKTRGNTEAFF. CDR3 nucleotide sequence: TGTGCCAGCAAAACTCGGGGGAACACTGAAGCTTTCTTT.

J is TRBJ2-1 and V is TRBV7-6; 8 bases agree with TRBD2. This CDR3 region has 16 residues. J was trimmed by 5 bases and V by 5 bases; bases with no gene match: 11. Germline CDR1 is SGHVS and CDR2 is FNYEAQ. CDR3 amino acids: CASSTTPAGVHNEQFF. The CDR3 nucleotides are TGTGCCAGCAGCACCACACCAGCGGGAGTCCACAATGAGCAGTTCTTC.

The V gene is TRBV28, the J gene TRBJ2-7; D may be TRBD1 (5 bases). CDR1 is MDHEN, CDR2 SYDVKM, per germline. V lost 8 bases to trimming and J lost 2 bases, with 10 bases between them. This CDR3 contains 12 residues. The CDR3 DNA follows: TGTGCCAGCTGTCCAGGGACCTACGAGCAGTACTTC. Protein product: CASCPGTYEQYF.

V usage is TRBV5-1 and J usage is TRBJ1-3; the D is unclear. V shed 5 bases and J shed 7 bases, with 16 bases lying between them. Germline lookup yields CDR1 SGHRS and CDR2 YFSETQ. The CDR3 is made up of 14 amino acids. CDR3: CASRSTQGANTIYF. CDR3 DNA sequence: TGCGCCAGCAGGTCCACCCAAGGAGCGAACACCATATATTTT. The whole variable domain, filled in from reference TRBV5-1 and TRBJ1-3, reads KAGVTQTPRYLIKTRGQQVTLSCSPISGHRSVSWYQQTPGQGLQFLFEYFSETQRNKGNFPGRFSGRQFSNSRSEMNVSTLELGDSALYLCASRSTQGANTIYFGEGSWLTVV.

The chain recombines TRBV28 with TRBJ2-3; weak D call: TRBD2 (7 bases). V lost 7 bases to trimming and J lost 8 bases, with 13 bases between them. The CDR3 runs 12 residues. Germline CDR1 reads MDHEN; CDR2 reads SYDVKM. The CDR3 spells CASIGEGGTQYF. Here the CDR3 DNA reads TGTGCCAGCATCGGGGAGGGGGGTACGCAGTATTTT.

The chain uses TRBV5-8 and TRBJ2-2, with 8 nucleotides matching TRBD2. Germline CDR1 SGHTS, CDR2 YDEGEE. The CDR3 length is 14 residues. Trimming took 6 bases from V and 4 from J; bases not matched to a gene: 5. CDR3 DNA: TGTGCCAGCAAAGAACTAGCGGTCACCGGGGAGCTGTTTTTT. Protein product: CASKELAVTGELFF. Full variable domain (remainder filled in from reference TRBV5-8 and TRBJ2-2): EAGVTQSPTHLIKTRGQQATLRCSPISGHTSVYWYQQALGLGLQFLLWYDEGEERNRGNFPPRFSGRQFPNYSSELNVNALELEDSALYLCASKELAVTGELFFGEGSRLTVL.

V usage is TRBV6-6 and J usage is TRBJ2-6; no clear D gene. Trimming stripped 2 bases from V and 1 base from J, with 9 bases between. The CDR3 is made up of 16 amino acids. Germline CDR1 and CDR2: MNHNY and SVGAGI (reference sequence). The CDR3 DNA follows: TGTGCCAGCAGTTACGGCCCCATATCTGGGGCCAACGTCCTGACTTTC. Encoded protein: CASSYGPISGANVLTF.

This clone was observed a single time. V is TRBV29-1 and J is TRBJ2-3, with 8 bases that match TRBD2. There are 13 residues in the CDR3. Germline values: CDR1 SQVTM, CDR2 ANQGSEA. After removal of 8 bases from V and 6 bases from J, the junction contained 10 bases not matched to a gene. The CDR3 here is CSLRSGRADTQYF. CDR3 nucleotides: TGCAGCTTAAGAAGCGGGAGAGCCGATACGCAGTATTTT.